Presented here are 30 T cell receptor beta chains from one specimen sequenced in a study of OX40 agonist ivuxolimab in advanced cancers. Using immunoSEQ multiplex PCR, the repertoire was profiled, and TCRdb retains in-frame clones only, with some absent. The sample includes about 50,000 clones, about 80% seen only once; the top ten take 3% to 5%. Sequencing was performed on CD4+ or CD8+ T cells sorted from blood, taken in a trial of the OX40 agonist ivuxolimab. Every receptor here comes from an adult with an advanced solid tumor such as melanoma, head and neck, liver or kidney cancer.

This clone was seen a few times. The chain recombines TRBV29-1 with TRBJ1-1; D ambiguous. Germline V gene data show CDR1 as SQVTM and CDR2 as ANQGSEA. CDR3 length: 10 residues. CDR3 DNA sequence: TGCACTGCCCAGAGCACTGAAGCTTTCTTT. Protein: CTAQSTEAFF.

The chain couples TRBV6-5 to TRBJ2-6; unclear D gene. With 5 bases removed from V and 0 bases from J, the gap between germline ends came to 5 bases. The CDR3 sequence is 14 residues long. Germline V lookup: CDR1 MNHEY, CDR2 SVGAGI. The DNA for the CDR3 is TGTGCCAGCAGTAGCAGCTCTGGGGCCAACGTCCTGACTTTC. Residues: CASSSSSGANVLTF.

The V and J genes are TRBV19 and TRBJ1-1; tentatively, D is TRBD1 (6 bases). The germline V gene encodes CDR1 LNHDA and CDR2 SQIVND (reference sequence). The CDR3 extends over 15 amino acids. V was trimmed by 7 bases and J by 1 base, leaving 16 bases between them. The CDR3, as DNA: TGTGCCAGTACCACACTCAGGGGCGAGAACACTGAAGCTTTCTTT. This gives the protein CASTTLRGENTEAFF.

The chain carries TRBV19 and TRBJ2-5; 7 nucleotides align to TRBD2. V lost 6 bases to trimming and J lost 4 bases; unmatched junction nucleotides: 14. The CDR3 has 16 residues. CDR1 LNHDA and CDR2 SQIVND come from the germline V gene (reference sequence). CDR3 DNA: TGTGCCAGTAGCCGAGGGCGAGCGGGGTTGGGAGAGACCCAGTACTTC. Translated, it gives CASSRGRAGLGETQYF.

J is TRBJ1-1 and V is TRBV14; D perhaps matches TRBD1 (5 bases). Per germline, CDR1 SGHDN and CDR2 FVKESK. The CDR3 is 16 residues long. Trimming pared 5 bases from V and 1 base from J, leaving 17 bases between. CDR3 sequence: CASSGGWGRGNTEAFF. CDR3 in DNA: TGTGCCAGCAGCGGGGGATGGGGGAGAGGGAACACTGAAGCTTTCTTT.

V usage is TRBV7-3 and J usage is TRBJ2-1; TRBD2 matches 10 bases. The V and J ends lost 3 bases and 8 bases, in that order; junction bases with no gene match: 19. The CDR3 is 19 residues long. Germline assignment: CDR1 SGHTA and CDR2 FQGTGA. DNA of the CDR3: TGTGCCAGCAGCTTTTGGCCTAGCGGGAGTCTCCATATGCGGGATGAGCAGTTCTTC. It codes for CASSFWPSGSLHMRDEQFF.

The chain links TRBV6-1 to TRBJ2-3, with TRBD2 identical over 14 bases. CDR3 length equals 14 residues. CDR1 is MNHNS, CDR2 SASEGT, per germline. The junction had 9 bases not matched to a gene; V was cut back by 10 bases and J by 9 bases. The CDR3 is CATRTSGRQSTQYF. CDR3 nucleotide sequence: TGTGCCACCCGGACTAGCGGGAGGCAGAGCACGCAGTATTTT.

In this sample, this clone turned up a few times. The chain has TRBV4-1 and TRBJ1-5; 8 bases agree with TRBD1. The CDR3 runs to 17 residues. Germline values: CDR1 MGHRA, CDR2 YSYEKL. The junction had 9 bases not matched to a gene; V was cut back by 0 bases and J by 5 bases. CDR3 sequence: CASSQDPGGTSHQPQHF. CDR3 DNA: TGCGCCAGCAGCCAAGATCCAGGGGGCACGTCCCATCAGCCCCAGCATTTT.

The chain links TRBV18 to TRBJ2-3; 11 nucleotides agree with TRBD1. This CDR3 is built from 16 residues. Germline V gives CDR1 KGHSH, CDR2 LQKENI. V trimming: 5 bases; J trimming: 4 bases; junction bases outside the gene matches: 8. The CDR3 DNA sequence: TGTGCCAGCTCATCCGGGACAGGGGGTGGCGCAGATACGCAGTATTTT. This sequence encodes CASSSGTGGGADTQYF.

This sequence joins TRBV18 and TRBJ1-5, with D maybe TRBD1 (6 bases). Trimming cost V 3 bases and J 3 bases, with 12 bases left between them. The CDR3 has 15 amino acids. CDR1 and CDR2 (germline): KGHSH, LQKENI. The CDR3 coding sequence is TGTGCCAGCTCACCCCCCGGACAGCTCAATCAGCCCCAGCATTTT. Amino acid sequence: CASSPPGQLNQPQHF.

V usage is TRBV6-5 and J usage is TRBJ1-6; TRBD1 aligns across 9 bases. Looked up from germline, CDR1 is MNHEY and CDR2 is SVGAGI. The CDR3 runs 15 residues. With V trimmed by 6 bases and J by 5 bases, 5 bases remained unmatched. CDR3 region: CASRQTGGHNSPLHF. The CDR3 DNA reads TGTGCCAGCAGGCAGACAGGGGGTCATAATTCACCCCTCCACTTT.

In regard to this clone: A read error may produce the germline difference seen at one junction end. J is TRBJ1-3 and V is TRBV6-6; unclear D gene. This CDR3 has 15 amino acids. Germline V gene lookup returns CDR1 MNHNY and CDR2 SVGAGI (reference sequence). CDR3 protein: CACSYIGSEGNTIYF. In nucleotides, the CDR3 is TGTGCCTGCAGTTACATAGGGTCGGAAGGAAACACCATATATTTT.

This chain's CDR3 is CASSRLGTGSYGYTF. CDR3 DNA sequence: TGTGCCAGTAGTAGACTAGGGACAGGGAGCTATGGCTACACCTTC. The genes are TRBV19 and TRBJ1-2; 9 nucleotides agree with TRBD1. The germline V gene encodes CDR1 LNHDA and CDR2 SQIVND (reference sequence). The CDR3 has 15 amino acids. V shed 4 bases and J 4 bases; nucleotides not matched to a gene: 7.

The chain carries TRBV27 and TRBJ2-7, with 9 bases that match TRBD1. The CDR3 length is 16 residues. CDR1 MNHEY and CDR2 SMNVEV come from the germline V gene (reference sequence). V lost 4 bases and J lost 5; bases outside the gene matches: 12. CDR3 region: CASSSPGTGNLHEQYF. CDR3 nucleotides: TGTGCCAGCAGTTCACCCGGGACAGGGAATCTTCACGAGCAGTACTTC.

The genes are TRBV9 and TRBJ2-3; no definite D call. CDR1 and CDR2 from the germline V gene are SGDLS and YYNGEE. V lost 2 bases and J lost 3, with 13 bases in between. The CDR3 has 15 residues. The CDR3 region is CASSVSPEGTDTQYF. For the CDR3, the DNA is TGTGCCAGCAGCGTGAGCCCTGAAGGGACAGATACGCAGTATTTT. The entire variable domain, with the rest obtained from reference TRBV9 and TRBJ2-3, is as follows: DSGVTQTPKHLITATGQRVTLRCSPRSGDLSVYWYQQSLDQGLQFLIQYYNGEERAKGNILERFSAQQFPDLHSELNLSSLELGDSALYFCASSVSPEGTDTQYFGPGTRLTVL.

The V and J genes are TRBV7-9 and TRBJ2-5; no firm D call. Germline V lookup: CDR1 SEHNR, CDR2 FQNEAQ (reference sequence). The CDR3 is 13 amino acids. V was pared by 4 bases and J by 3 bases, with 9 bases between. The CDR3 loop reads CASSSLPKETQYF. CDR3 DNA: TGTGCCAGCAGCTCCCTCCCCAAAGAGACCCAGTACTTC.

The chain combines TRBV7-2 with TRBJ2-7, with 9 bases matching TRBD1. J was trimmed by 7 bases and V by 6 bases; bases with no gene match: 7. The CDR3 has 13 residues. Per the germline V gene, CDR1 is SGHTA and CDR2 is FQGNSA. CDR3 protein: CASSQGQGSEQYF. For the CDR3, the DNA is TGTGCCAGCAGTCAAGGACAGGGGAGTGAGCAGTACTTC. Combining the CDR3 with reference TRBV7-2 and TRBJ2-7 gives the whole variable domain GAGVSQSPSNKVTEKGKDVELRCDPISGHTALYWYRQSLGQGLEFLIYFQGNSAPDKSGLPSDRFSAERTGGSVSTLTIQRTQQEDSAVYLCASSQGQGSEQYFGPGTRLTVT.

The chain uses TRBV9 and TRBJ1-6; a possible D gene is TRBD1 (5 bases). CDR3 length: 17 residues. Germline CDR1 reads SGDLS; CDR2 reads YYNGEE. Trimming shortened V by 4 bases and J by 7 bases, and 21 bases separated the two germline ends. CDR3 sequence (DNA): TGTGCCAGCAGCCGGGGCCGAACCTCCGCTGAAAATTCACCCCTCCACTTT. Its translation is CASSRGRTSAENSPLHF.

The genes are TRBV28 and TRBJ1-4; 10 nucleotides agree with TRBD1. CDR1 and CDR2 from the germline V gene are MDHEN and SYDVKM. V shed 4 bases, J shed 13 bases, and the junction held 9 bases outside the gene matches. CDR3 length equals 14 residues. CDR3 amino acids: CASSWGQGLKGLFF. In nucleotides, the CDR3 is TGTGCCAGCAGTTGGGGACAGGGGCTAAAGGGACTGTTTTTT.

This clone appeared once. CDR3 DNA: TGTGCCAGCAGTAAGCGGGGGTCGGCCTACGAGCAGTACTTC. Its translation: CASSKRGSAYEQYF. The chain is built from TRBV25-1 and TRBJ2-7, with TRBD2 identical over 8 bases. The CDR3 loop spans 14 amino acids. Germline CDR1 reads MGHDK; CDR2 reads SYGVNS. Unmatched junction bases numbered 5, after V lost 5 bases and J lost 2 bases.

Written as DNA, the CDR3 is TGCGCCAGCAGCCAAACTTGGGGCAGGGGCCAAAAGGGTAACTATGGCTACACCTTC. Protein sequence: CASSQTWGRGQKGNYGYTF. This chain links TRBV4-1 with TRBJ1-2, with a possible D match to TRBD1 (6 bases). CDR1 is MGHRA, CDR2 YSYEKL, per germline. CDR3 length: 19 residues. V lost 2 bases to trimming and J lost 1 base, with 23 bases between them.

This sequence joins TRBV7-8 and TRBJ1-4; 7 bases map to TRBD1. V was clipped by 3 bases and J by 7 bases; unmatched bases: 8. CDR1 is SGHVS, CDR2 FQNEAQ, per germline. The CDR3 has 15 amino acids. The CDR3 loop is CASSLMTGKGEKLFF. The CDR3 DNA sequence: TGTGCCAGCAGCTTGATGACAGGGAAGGGTGAAAAACTGTTTTTT. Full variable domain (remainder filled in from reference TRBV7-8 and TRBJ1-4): GAGVSQSPRYKVAKRGQDVALRCDPISGHVSLFWYQQALGQGPEFLTYFQNEAQLDKSGLPSDRFFAERPEGSVSTLKIQRTQQEDSAVYLCASSLMTGKGEKLFFGSGTQLSVL.

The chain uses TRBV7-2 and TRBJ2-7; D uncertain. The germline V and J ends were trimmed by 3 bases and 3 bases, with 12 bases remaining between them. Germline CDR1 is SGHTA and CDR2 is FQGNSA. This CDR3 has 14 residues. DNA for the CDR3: TGTGCCAGCAGCTTCCTTAGGGCCCGCTACGAGCAGTACTTC. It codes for CASSFLRARYEQYF.

DNA of the CDR3: TGTGCCAGCTCACCAGCGGTAGTAAGGTTCGGTATAGCCAAAAACATTCAGTACTTC. This sequence encodes CASSPAVVRFGIAKNIQYF. V is TRBV18 and J is TRBJ2-4; D gene uncertain. This CDR3 has 19 amino acids. Trimming left V 2 bases short and J 0 bases short, with 20 bases between. CDR1 KGHSH and CDR2 LQKENI come from the germline V gene.

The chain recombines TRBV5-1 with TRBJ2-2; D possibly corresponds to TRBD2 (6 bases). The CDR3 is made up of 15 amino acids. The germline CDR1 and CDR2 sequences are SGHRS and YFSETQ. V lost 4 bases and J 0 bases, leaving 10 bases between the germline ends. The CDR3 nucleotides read TGCGCCAGCAGCCTCGGGAGCACGAACACCGGGGAGCTGTTTTTT. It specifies CASSLGSTNTGELFF. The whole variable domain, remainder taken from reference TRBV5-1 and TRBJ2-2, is KAGVTQTPRYLIKTRGQQVTLSCSPISGHRSVSWYQQTPGQGLQFLFEYFSETQRNKGNFPGRFSGRQFSNSRSEMNVSTLELGDSALYLCASSLGSTNTGELFFGEGSRLTVL.

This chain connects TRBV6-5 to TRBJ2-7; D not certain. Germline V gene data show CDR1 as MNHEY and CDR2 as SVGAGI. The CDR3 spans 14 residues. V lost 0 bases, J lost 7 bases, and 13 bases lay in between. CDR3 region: CASSYSMAAIEQYF. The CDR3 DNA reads TGTGCCAGCAGTTACTCGATGGCAGCAATTGAGCAGTACTTC.

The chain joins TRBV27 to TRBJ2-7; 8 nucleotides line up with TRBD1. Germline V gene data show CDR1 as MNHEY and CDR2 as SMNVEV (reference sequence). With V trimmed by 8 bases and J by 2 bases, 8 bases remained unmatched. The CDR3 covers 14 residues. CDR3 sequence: CASCRTGTPYEQYF. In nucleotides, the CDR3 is TGTGCCAGCTGCCGGACAGGGACCCCCTACGAGCAGTACTTC.

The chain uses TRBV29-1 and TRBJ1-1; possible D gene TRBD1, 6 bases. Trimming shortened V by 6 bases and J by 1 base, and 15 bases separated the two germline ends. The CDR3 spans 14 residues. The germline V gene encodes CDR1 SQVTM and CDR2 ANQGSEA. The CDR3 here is CSVVQGAENTEAFF. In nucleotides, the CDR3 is TGCAGCGTAGTACAGGGTGCCGAGAACACTGAAGCTTTCTTT. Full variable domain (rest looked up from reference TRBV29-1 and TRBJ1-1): SAVISQKPSRDICQRGTSLTIQCQVDSQVTMMFWYRQQPGQSLTLIATANQGSEATYESGFVIDKFPISRPNLTFSTLTVSNMSPEDSSIYLCSVVQGAENTEAFFGQGTRLTVV.

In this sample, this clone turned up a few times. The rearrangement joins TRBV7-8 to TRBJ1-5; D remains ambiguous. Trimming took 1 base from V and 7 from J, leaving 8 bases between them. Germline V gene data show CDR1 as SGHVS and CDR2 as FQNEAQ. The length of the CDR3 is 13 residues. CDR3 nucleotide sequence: TGTGCCAGCAGCTTAGACCCGGTCCAGCCCCAGCATTTT. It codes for CASSLDPVQPQHF.

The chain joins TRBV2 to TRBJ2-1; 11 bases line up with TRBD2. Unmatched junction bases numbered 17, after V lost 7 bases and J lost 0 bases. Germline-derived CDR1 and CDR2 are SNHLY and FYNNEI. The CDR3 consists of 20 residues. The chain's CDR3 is CASTQPGLADYISSYNEQFF. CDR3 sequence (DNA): TGTGCCAGCACCCAACCGGGACTAGCGGACTATATTAGCTCCTACAATGAGCAGTTCTTC.